The T cell receptor (beta chain) under discussion was sequenced for a study of OX40 agonist ivuxolimab in advanced cancers. Overall study: Aged roughly 20 to 79 with a mean of approximately 57 years, they were almost 85% male.

Some clones are missing from TCRdb's copy, which holds only in-frame ones; the method was immunoSEQ multiplex PCR. The sample includes roughly 82,000 clones, roughly 90% seen only once; the top ten take over 8%. The length of the CDR3 is 19 residues. Germline CDR1 is ENHRY and CDR2 is SYGVKD. Germline trimming cut 0 bases from V and 4 bases from J; bases unmatched to any gene: 17. Excluded were patients having autoimmune disease history or systemic immunosuppression. Study results and limitations: Among some nonresponders, normalized T-cell clonal expansion was also low.

As concerns this clone: Its antigen is currently unknown.

The chain joins TRBV10-3 to TRBJ2-5, with 7 bases fitting TRBD2. This TCR derives from an adult with an advanced solid tumor such as melanoma, head and neck, liver or kidney cancer. Material: CD4+ or CD8+ T cells sorted from blood, obtained in a trial of the OX40 agonist ivuxolimab. Here the CDR3 reads CAISESKSGGNGGRETQYF. DNA for the CDR3: TGTGCCATCAGTGAGTCGAAAAGTGGAGGTAACGGGGGGAGAGAGACCCAGTACTTC.